This TCR beta chain is drawn from a study of Ad26.COV2.S vaccination and SARS-CoV-2 variants. Study conclusions and caveats: Reportedly, spike-specific CD8+ and CD4+ T cell responses achieved substantial breadth once vaccination had taken place.

This sample's treatment: about 20 received Ad26.COV2.S at low or high dose, single or two shots; roughly five received placebo; per-sample allocation not given. After the first vaccine or placebo injection, samples were drawn on day 63. Turning to this clone: Its antigen is still unknown.

Some clones are missing from TCRdb's copy, which holds only in-frame ones; the method was immunoSEQ multiplex PCR. The sample records about 440,000 clones, roughly 87% being singletons. The material sequenced was peripheral blood, taken in a trial of Ad26.COV2.S vaccine versus placebo. This TCR was sampled from a person aged 18-65 years who received the Ad26.COV2.S COVID-19 vaccine or a placebo.

CDR3 sequence reads: CASKLSSGANVLTF. The CDR3 DNA is TGTGCCAGCAAGTTAAGCTCTGGGGCCAACGTCCTGACTTTC. The chain has TRBV28 and TRBJ2-6; D is ambiguous. CDR3 length equals 14 residues. The ends were cut back, 7 bases at V and 0 bases at J, with 7 bases in the middle. Germline V lookup: CDR1 MDHEN, CDR2 SYDVKM.